Below, 23 T cell receptor beta chains from the same sample are listed, as sequenced in a study of T cell changes during pregnancy in multiple sclerosis. This table comes from immunoSEQ multiplex PCR, and its TCRdb copy is limited to in-frame clones, with some not included. Here the sample spans 35,000 or so clones, 92% being singletons. This sample comprised CD4+ T cells from peripheral blood mononuclear cells, obtained after pregnancy. These receptors were obtained from a female donor with multiple sclerosis, enrolled in a pregnancy study.

The chain carries TRBV11-2 and TRBJ1-2, with D maybe TRBD1 (6 bases). This CDR3 has 14 residues. V lost 2 bases to trimming and J lost 8 bases, with 15 bases between them. CDR1 and CDR2 from the germline V gene are SGHAT and FQNNGV. The CDR3 is CASSLMPGGHGYTF. CDR3 bases: TGTGCCAGCAGCTTAATGCCCGGGGGGCACGGCTACACCTTC.

The rearrangement links TRBV19 to TRBJ1-5, with 10 bases that match TRBD1. With 7 bases clipped from V and 4 bases from J, the junction kept 19 bases outside the gene matches. This CDR3 contains 19 residues. Germline CDR1 is LNHDA and CDR2 is SQIVND (reference sequence). The CDR3 bases are TGTGCCAGTACCTCAAAGGGGACAGGGGCTTTTGATTATAATCAGCCCCAGCATTTT. The encoded protein is CASTSKGTGAFDYNQPQHF.

The chain joins TRBV5-4 to TRBJ1-1; 9 bases map to TRBD1. J was trimmed by 5 bases and V by 4 bases; bases with no gene match: 6. CDR1 and CDR2 (germline): SGHNT, YYREEE (reference sequence). This CDR3 spans 14 amino acids. Here the CDR3 reads CASSPKTGGTEAFF. The CDR3, as DNA: TGTGCCAGCAGCCCGAAGACAGGGGGAACTGAAGCTTTCTTT.

This chain links TRBV5-1 with TRBJ2-1; TRBD2 is a possible D gene (6 bases). From germline, CDR1 is SGHRS and CDR2 YFSETQ. Trimming cost V 5 bases and J 9 bases, with 15 bases left between them. CDR3 size: 13 residues. The CDR3 is CASSRDWGSEQFF. CDR3 DNA: TGCGCCAGCAGTCGGGACTGGGGCAGTGAGCAGTTCTTC.

The CDR3 protein is CSEEGGDTEAFF. The CDR3 DNA reads as TGCAGCGAAGAAGGAGGGGACACTGAAGCTTTCTTT. The V and J genes are TRBV29-1 and TRBJ1-1; D is perhaps TRBD1 (5 bases). The CDR3 is 12 amino acids. Germline CDR1 and CDR2: SQVTM and ANQGSEA. V gave up 7 bases and J gave up 3 bases, with 12 bases separating them.

This chain uses TRBV14 with TRBJ2-7; 8 nucleotides line up with TRBD1. The V gene end was trimmed by 3 bases and the J gene end by 2 bases; junction bases not matched to a gene: 3. The CDR3 spans 14 residues. In germline, CDR1 is SGHDN, CDR2 FVKESK. CDR3 in DNA: TGTGCCAGCAGCCACGAACAGGGGGCCTACGAGCAGTACTTC. Translating it yields CASSHEQGAYEQYF.

The rearrangement joins TRBV11-2 to TRBJ2-2; D uncertain. The germline V and J ends were trimmed by 5 bases and 0 bases, with 19 bases remaining between them. The CDR3 extends over 18 amino acids. Germline CDR1 reads SGHAT; CDR2 reads FQNNGV. CDR3 nucleotide sequence: TGTGCCAGCAGCCAAAGAGGCCAAAACTCCGCGAACACCGGGGAGCTGTTTTTT. It codes for CASSQRGQNSANTGELFF.

CDR3: CASSSGQGTGRNTIYF. In nucleotides, the CDR3 is TGTGCCAGCTCATCGGGACAGGGGACCGGAAGGAACACCATATATTTT. This rearrangement joins TRBV18 to TRBJ1-3; 10 bases fit TRBD1. This CDR3 has 16 residues. Germline V gene data show CDR1 as KGHSH and CDR2 as LQKENI. Unmatched junction bases numbered 11, after V lost 5 bases and J lost 7 bases.

In DNA form, the CDR3 reads TGCGCCAGCAGTGAGGGACAGGGGGACACTGAAGCTTTCTTT. As protein: CASSEGQGDTEAFF. The rearrangement links TRBV10-1 to TRBJ1-1; 10 bases agree with TRBD1. V lost 2 bases, J lost 3 bases, and 0 bases stayed unmatched. Germline V gene sequence: CDR1 WNHNN, CDR2 SYGVQD (reference sequence). CDR3 length equals 14 residues.

Written as DNA, the CDR3 is TGTGCCAGCAGCTTGAGCGGGGGGGTTACTGAAGCTTTCTTT. This encodes CASSLSGGVTEAFF. The V and J genes are TRBV11-3 and TRBJ1-1, with D possibly being TRBD1 (5 bases). Germline CDR1 reads SGHNT; CDR2 reads YENEEA. V was trimmed by 3 bases and J by 5 bases, leaving 13 bases between them. This CDR3 is built from 14 residues.

This chain links TRBV5-4 with TRBJ2-7; tentative D call: TRBD1 (6 bases). This CDR3 has 16 residues. The germline gives CDR1 SGHNT, CDR2 YYREEE (reference sequence). With 0 bases removed from V and 1 base from J, the gap between germline ends came to 14 bases. The CDR3 sequence is CASSLAAARGSYEQYF. In nucleotides, the CDR3 is TGTGCCAGCAGCTTGGCCGCGGCTAGGGGGTCCTACGAGCAGTACTTC.

Notes on this clone: This same CDR3 is encoded by further DNA sequences in the sample. The genes are TRBV7-3 and TRBJ2-3, with 8 bases aligning to TRBD1. The V and J ends lost 1 base and 2 bases, in that order; junction bases with no gene match: 2. This CDR3 region has 15 residues. Germline assignment: CDR1 SGHTA and CDR2 FQGTGA. CDR3: CASSLRQGSTDTQYF. The DNA for the CDR3 is TGTGCCAGCAGCTTAAGACAGGGGTCCACAGATACGCAGTATTTT.

The rearrangement links TRBV5-4 to TRBJ2-5; D might be TRBD2 (6 bases). CDR1 SGHNT and CDR2 YYREEE come from the germline V gene (reference sequence). Between the trimmed V and J ends, which lost 5 bases and 5 bases, there was a span of 13 bases. This CDR3 comprises 13 residues. The CDR3 is CASSSGTRETQYF. CDR3 DNA sequence: TGTGCCAGCAGTTCCGGGACTCGGGAGACCCAGTACTTC.

The chain employs TRBV2 and TRBJ1-2, with TRBD1 identical over 9 bases. Germline trimming cut 3 bases from V and 7 bases from J; bases unmatched to any gene: 12. The CDR3 runs to 16 residues. CDR1 and CDR2 from the germline V gene are SNHLY and FYNNEI. CDR3 sequence: CASSEGTGLLIGGYTF. In nucleotides, the CDR3 is TGTGCCAGCAGTGAGGGGACAGGGTTGTTGATCGGTGGCTACACCTTC. The variable domain in full, with the rest retrieved from reference TRBV2 and TRBJ1-2, is EPEVTQTPSHQVTQMGQEVILRCVPISNHLYFYWYRQILGQKVEFLVSFYNNEISEKSEIFDDQFSVERPDGSNFTLKIRSTKLEDSAMYFCASSEGTGLLIGGYTFGSGTRLTVV.

The chain links TRBV7-9 to TRBJ2-5, with 12 positions matching TRBD2. Germline CDR1 and CDR2: SEHNR and FQNEAQ (reference sequence). This CDR3 is built from 15 residues. V shed 5 bases and J 2 bases; nucleotides not matched to a gene: 3. The CDR3 sequence is CASSLLAGGQETQYF. Here the CDR3 DNA reads TGTGCCAGCAGCCTACTAGCGGGGGGACAAGAGACCCAGTACTTC.

The chain has TRBV28 and TRBJ1-5; D not resolved. Trimming cost V 4 bases and J 2 bases, with 6 bases left between them. The CDR3 runs 13 residues. Germline lookup yields CDR1 MDHEN and CDR2 SYDVKM. The CDR3 reads CASSSTGNQPQHF. In DNA form, the CDR3 reads TGTGCCAGCAGTTCAACAGGCAATCAGCCCCAGCATTTT.

This rearrangement joins TRBV2 to TRBJ2-7; 8 bases are a match to TRBD1. Germline trimming cut 5 bases from V and 7 bases from J; bases unmatched to any gene: 10. The germline V gene has CDR1 SNHLY and CDR2 FYNNEI. This CDR3 is built from 14 residues. The CDR3 nucleotides read TGTGCCAGCAGTCCAGGGGGCAGGGGCAGGGAGCAGTACTTC. Protein: CASSPGGRGREQYF.

The chain links TRBV6-1 to TRBJ2-1; the D is unclear. Per germline, CDR1 MNHNS and CDR2 SASEGT. With 2 bases removed from V and 0 bases from J, the gap between germline ends came to 8 bases. The CDR3 runs 15 residues. This chain's CDR3 is CASSEQPVSYNEQFF. CDR3 coding DNA: TGTGCCAGCAGTGAACAACCGGTCTCCTACAATGAGCAGTTCTTC.

The chain employs TRBV30 and TRBJ1-5, with D perhaps matching TRBD1 (6 bases). Trimming pared 3 bases from V and 7 bases from J, leaving 10 bases between. The CDR3 has 12 amino acids. In germline, CDR1 is GTSNPN, CDR2 SVGIG (reference sequence). The CDR3 spells CAWSGGAQPQHF. The DNA of the CDR3 is TGTGCCTGGAGCGGGGGGGCGCAGCCCCAGCATTTT.

The chain couples TRBV28 to TRBJ1-5, with a weak D call TRBD1 (5 bases). Germline CDR1 reads MDHEN; CDR2 reads SYDVKM. This CDR3 has 15 amino acids. V was shortened by 0 bases and J by 7 bases, with 13 bases between the two germline ends. The DNA for the CDR3 is TGTGCCAGCAGTTTATGGGGGGGGGACGGCCAGCCCCAGCATTTT. Amino acid sequence: CASSLWGGDGQPQHF.

The chain carries TRBV6-1 and TRBJ1-4; possibly TRBD1 for D (5 bases). This CDR3 comprises 15 residues. Germline CDR1 and CDR2: MNHNS and SASEGT. The V and J ends lost 11 bases and 5 bases respectively, with 21 bases between them. The CDR3 nucleotides are TGTGCCGCAAGACCTCGGGTGACAGCAAATGAAAAACTGTTTTTT. Translated, it gives CAARPRVTANEKLFF.

The rearrangement joins TRBV6-5 to TRBJ2-7; the D gene is possibly TRBD1 (5 bases). The CDR3 consists of 13 residues. Germline assignment: CDR1 MNHEY and CDR2 SVGAGI. V was trimmed by 5 bases and J by 0 bases, leaving 8 bases between them. DNA of the CDR3: TGTGCCAGCAGTAAGGGGCTCTCCTACGAGCAGTACTTC. As protein: CASSKGLSYEQYF.

The chain links TRBV30 to TRBJ1-2, with D possibly being TRBD1 (6 bases). Germline V gives CDR1 GTSNPN, CDR2 SVGIG (reference sequence). Trimming took off 7 bases at V and 0 bases at J, with 15 bases between the two ends. CDR3 length: 14 residues. CDR3 loop: CASSRDTANYGYTF. As DNA, the CDR3 is TGTGCCTCCTCCCGGGACACAGCTAACTATGGCTACACCTTC.